This T cell receptor beta chain was captured in a study of lymphopenia after photon versus proton radiotherapy. Study-level points and caveats: After the lymphocyte nadir, photon-treated repertoires showed oligoclonal expansion, especially of CD8+ Temra cells.

Germline CDR1 and CDR2: SNHLY and FYNNEI. The CDR3 extends over 16 amino acids. Trimming removed 3 bases from V and 2 bases from J; junction bases left unmatched: 8. Assay: immunoSEQ multiplex PCR; the TCRdb copy retains only in-frame clones and omits some. The table includes 25,000 to 30,000 clones, around 82% detected once. On this clone itself: Its matching antigen is unknown.

This TCR derives from a man in his fifties with gastric cancer. The chain couples TRBV2 to TRBJ1-2; TRBD1 matches at 8 bases. The material was peripheral blood, obtained from a patient treated with photon-based radiotherapy. The chain's CDR3 is CASSDGGRGQNYGYTF. The DNA of the CDR3 is TGTGCCAGCAGTGATGGTGGCAGGGGGCAGAACTATGGCTACACCTTC.